What follows is one T cell receptor (beta chain) and its context. Its specificity is unknown. These data originate in a study of shared clonotypes between healthy human individuals. Looking at the study overall: The composition of the donors was a couple of women and a few men aged 18 to 49. The study, taken as a whole, reports: Specimens sampled were limited to blood, with tissue repertoires likely differing.

Unsorted PBMC DNA underwent sequencing on ten immunoSEQ deep assay plates. Measured with immunoSEQ multiplex PCR; TCRdb has only the in-frame clones, and not every one. The profile shows about 490,000 clones, roughly four fifths of them singletons. The CDR3 is made up of 17 amino acids. After removal of 2 bases from V and 3 bases from J, the junction contained 10 bases not matched to a gene. Germline V gene lookup returns CDR1 SGHVS and CDR2 FNYEAQ. Healthy and HIV-negative, the adult donors had no recent acute infections or vaccinations. The specimen sequenced was PBMCs. The V gene is TRBV7-6, the J gene TRBJ2-5; TRBD1 agrees at 9 bases. This clonotype was obtained from a woman in her 40s in good health. Some clones in this sample may be carry-over from other donors' samples. As DNA, the CDR3 is TGTGCCAGCAGCTTACATTCCCCGACAGGGGGGAAAGAGACCCAGTACTTC. Translation gives CASSLHSPTGGKETQYF.